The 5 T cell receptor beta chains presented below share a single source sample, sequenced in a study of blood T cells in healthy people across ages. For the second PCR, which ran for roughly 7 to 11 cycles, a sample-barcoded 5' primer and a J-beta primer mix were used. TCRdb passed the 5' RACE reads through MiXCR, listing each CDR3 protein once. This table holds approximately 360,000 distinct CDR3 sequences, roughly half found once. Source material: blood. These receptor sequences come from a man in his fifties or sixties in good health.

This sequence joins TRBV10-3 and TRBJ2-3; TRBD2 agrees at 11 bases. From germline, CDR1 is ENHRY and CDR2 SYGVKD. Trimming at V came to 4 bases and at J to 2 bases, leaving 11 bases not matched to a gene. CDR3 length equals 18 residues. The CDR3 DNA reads TGTGCCATCAGTGCGGCCGGGACTAGCGGCCCCACCACAGATACGCAGTATTTT. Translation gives CAISAAGTSGPTTDTQYF.

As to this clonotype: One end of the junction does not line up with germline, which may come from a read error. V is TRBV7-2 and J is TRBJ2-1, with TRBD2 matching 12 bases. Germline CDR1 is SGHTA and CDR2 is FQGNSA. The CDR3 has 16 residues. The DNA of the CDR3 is TGTGCCAGCAGCTTCATGACTAGCGGGAGCTACTATGAGCAGTTCTTC. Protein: CASSFMTSGSYYEQFF.

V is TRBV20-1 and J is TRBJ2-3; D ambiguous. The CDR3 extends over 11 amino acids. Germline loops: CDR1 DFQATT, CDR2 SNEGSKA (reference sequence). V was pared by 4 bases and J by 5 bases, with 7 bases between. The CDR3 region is CSATSLDTQYF. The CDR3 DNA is TGCAGTGCTACCTCGCTAGATACGCAGTATTTT.

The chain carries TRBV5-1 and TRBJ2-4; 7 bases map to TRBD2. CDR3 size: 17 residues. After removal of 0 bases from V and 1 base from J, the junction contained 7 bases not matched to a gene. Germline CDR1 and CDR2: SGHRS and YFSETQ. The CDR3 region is CASSLAWPGGAKNIQYF. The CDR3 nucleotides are TGCGCCAGCAGCTTGGCCTGGCCCGGGGGGGCCAAAAACATTCAGTACTTC.

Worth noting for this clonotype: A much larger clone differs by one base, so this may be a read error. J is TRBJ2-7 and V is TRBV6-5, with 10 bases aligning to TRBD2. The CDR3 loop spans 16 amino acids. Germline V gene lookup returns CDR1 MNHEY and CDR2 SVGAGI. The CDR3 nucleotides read TGTGCCGGCAGTTACCGGACTAGCGGAGTCCCTTACGAGCAGTACTTC. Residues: CAGSYRTSGVPYEQYF.